Following are 7 T cell receptor beta chains from one sample sequenced in a study of T-cell memory formation after mild COVID-19. Each CDR3 protein is one row after TCRdb ran MiXCR on the 5' RACE reads. This sample yields more than 450,000 distinct CDR3 sequences, of which about 20% are seen a single time; around 11% belongs to the top ten. Sequencing was done on a sample of PBMCs or a T cell subset sorted from them (not recorded which). The receptors derive from an adult woman who had mild COVID-19 (a few samples of this study predate the infection). Cell type and time point are not known.

This clonotype has only a few counts. V is TRBV11-1 and J is TRBJ2-3; 7 bases align to TRBD1. The V and J ends lost 6 bases and 1 base, in that order; junction bases with no gene match: 13. Looked up from germline, CDR1 is SGHAT and CDR2 is FQDESV (reference sequence). The CDR3 is made up of 17 amino acids. DNA of the CDR3: TGTGCCAGCAGTTCCACAGGGGTCCTTCCCCGCACAGATACGCAGTATTTT. It yields the protein CASSSTGVLPRTDTQYF.

This clonotype was recorded a few times. The gene calls are TRBV3-1 and TRBJ2-4, with D possibly matching TRBD1 (6 bases). This CDR3 comprises 15 residues. Trimming shortened V by 4 bases and J by 4 bases, and 14 bases separated the two germline ends. Germline CDR1 and CDR2: LGHDT and YNNKEL (reference sequence). The DNA of the CDR3 is TGTGCCAGCAGCCGCACAGGGATAGGTAAAAACATTCAGTACTTC. Translated, it gives CASSRTGIGKNIQYF. Together with reference TRBV3-1 and TRBJ2-4, the CDR3 gives the full variable domain: DTAVSQTPKYLVTQMGNDKSIKCEQNLGHDTMYWYKQDSKKFLKIMFSYNNKELIINETVPNRFSPKSPDKAHLNLHINSLELGDSAVYFCASSRTGIGKNIQYFGAGTRLSVL.

This clonotype has a handful of counts. The rearrangement uses TRBV7-8 and TRBJ2-3; D gene ambiguous. Deletions cut 5 bases from V and 6 bases from J, with 18 bases between. This CDR3 region has 15 residues. CDR1 SGHVS and CDR2 FQNEAQ come from the germline V gene. In DNA, the CDR3 is TGTGCCAGCAGCCAATGGGCGAAGGGCGTGGATACGCAGTATTTT. The encoded protein is CASSQWAKGVDTQYF.

This clonotype occurred a few times. This chain joins TRBV7-3 and TRBJ2-2, with 9 bases matching TRBD1. Germline lookup yields CDR1 SGHTA and CDR2 FQGTGA. The V segment lost 3 bases and the J segment 7 bases; nucleotides outside the gene matches: 3. The CDR3 contains 14 residues. This CDR3 is CASSFTGGLGELFF. CDR3 nucleotide sequence: TGTGCCAGCAGCTTCACAGGGGGCCTCGGGGAGCTGTTTTTT.

This clonotype was found a few times. CDR3: CASSLVGSKGEKLFF. CDR3 bases: TGTGCCAGCAGCTTGGTAGGCTCGAAGGGTGAAAAACTGTTTTTT. This chain joins TRBV5-5 and TRBJ1-4; D call uncertain. The V end was cut by 0 bases, the J end by 7 bases, with 13 bases between. This CDR3 spans 15 amino acids. Germline loops: CDR1 SGHKS, CDR2 YYEKEE (reference sequence).

The sample holds a few counts of this clonotype. The chain has TRBV20-1 and TRBJ1-5, with D tentatively TRBD1 (6 bases). CDR1 is DFQATT, CDR2 SNEGSKA, per germline (reference sequence). The V gene lost 4 bases and the J gene lost 4 bases, with 17 bases spanning the gap. The CDR3 spans 15 residues. CDR3 sequence reads: CSAKKTGGRNQPQHF. CDR3 bases: TGCAGTGCTAAAAAGACAGGCGGTAGAAATCAGCCCCAGCATTTT.

This clonotype was detected a few times. The rearrangement uses TRBV11-1 and TRBJ2-7; 8 bases agree with TRBD1. V was pared by 5 bases and J by 4 bases, with 7 bases of the junction left unmatched. The germline CDR1 and CDR2 sequences are SGHAT and FQDESV (reference sequence). The CDR3 has 14 amino acids. Here the CDR3 reads CASSHRDRWYEQYF. The CDR3 nucleotides read TGTGCCAGCAGCCACCGGGACAGGTGGTACGAGCAGTACTTC.